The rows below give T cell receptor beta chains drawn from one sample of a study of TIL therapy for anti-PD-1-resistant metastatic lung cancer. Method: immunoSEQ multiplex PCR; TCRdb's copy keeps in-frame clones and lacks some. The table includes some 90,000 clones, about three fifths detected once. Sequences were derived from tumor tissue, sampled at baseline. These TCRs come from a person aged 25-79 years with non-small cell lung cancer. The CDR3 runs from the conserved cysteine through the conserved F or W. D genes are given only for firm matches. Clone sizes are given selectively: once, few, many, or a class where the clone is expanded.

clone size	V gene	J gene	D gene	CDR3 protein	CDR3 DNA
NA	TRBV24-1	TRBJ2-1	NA	CATSDFNEQFF	TGTGCCACCAGTGATTTCAATGAGCAGTTCTTC
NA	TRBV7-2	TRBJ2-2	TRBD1	CASSRGQGVGAGELFF	TGTGCCAGCAGCAGAGGACAGGGGGTTGGGGCCGGGGAGCTGTTTTTT
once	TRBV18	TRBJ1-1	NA	CASSPPERHRRDTEAFF	TGTGCCAGCTCACCACCGGAACGTCACAGGCGGGACACTGAAGCTTTCTTT
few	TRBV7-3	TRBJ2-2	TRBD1	CASSTGGFAGELFF	TGTGCCAGCAGCACAGGGGGCTTCGCCGGGGAGCTGTTTTTT
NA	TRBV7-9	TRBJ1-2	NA	CASSSNDVGYTF	TGTGCCAGCAGCTCTAACGACGTTGGCTACACCTTC
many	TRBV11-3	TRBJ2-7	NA	CASSLIPSYEQYF	TGTGCCAGCAGCCTAATTCCCTCCTACGAGCAGTACTTC
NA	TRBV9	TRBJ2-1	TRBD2	CASSPGLADDNEQFF	TGTGCCAGCAGCCCCGGACTAGCGGACGACAATGAGCAGTTCTTC
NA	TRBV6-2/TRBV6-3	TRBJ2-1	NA	CASSYFMLNEQFF	TGTGCCAGCAGTTACTTCATGCTGAATGAGCAGTTCTTC
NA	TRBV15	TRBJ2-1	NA	CATSSPSAGVQYNEQFF	TGTGCCACCAGCAGCCCCTCAGCAGGGGTACAGTACAATGAGCAGTTCTTC
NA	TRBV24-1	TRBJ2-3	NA	CATRDPVSTDTQYF	TGTGCCACCAGGGACCCCGTGTCCACAGATACGCAGTATTTT
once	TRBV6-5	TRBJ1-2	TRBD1	CASSIQGAPGYTF	TGTGCCAGCAGTATACAGGGGGCGCCTGGCTACACCTTC
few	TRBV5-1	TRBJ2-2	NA	CASRLQQGFSGELFF	TGCGCCAGCAGGTTACAACAGGGCTTCAGCGGGGAGCTGTTTTTT
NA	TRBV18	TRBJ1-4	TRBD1	CASSLQGGNEKLFF	TGTGCCAGCTCACTACAGGGGGGTAATGAAAAACTGTTTTTT
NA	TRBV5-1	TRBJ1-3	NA	CASSFQVGGSGNTIYF	TGCGCCAGCAGCTTCCAGGTTGGGGGCTCTGGAAACACCATATATTTT
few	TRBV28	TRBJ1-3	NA	CACLSGGLSGNTIYF	TGTGCCTGCTTGAGTGGAGGGCTCTCTGGAAACACCATATATTTT
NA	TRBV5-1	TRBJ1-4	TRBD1	CASSLGAGGEKLFF	TGCGCCAGCAGCTTGGGGGCAGGGGGTGAAAAACTGTTTTTT
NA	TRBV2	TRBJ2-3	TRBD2	CASRGQRGSTDTQYF	TGTGCCAGCAGAGGCCAGCGGGGGAGCACAGATACGCAGTATTTT
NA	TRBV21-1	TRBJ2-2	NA	CASTFRDLSNTGELFF	TGTGCCAGCACCTTCCGAGACCTTTCGAACACCGGGGAGCTGTTTTTT
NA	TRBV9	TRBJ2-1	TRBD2	CASSVDPRAGVEQFF	TGTGCCAGCAGCGTAGACCCAAGAGCGGGAGTTGAGCAGTTCTTC
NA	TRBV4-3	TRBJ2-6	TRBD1	CASSQQGAGANVLTF	TGCGCCAGCAGCCAACAGGGGGCTGGGGCCAACGTCCTGACTTTC